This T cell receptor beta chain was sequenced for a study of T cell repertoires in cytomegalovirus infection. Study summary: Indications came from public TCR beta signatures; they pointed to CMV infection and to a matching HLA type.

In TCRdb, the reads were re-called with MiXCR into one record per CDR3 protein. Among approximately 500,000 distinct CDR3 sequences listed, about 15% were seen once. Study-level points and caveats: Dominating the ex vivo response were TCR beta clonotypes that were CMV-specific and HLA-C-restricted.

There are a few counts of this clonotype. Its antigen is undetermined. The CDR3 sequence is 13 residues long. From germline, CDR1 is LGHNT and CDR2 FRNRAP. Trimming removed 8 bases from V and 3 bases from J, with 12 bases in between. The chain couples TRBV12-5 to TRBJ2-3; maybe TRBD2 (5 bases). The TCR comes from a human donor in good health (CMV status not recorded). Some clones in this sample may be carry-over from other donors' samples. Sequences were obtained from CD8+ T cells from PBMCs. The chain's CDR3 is CASPGVGTDTQYF. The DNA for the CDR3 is TGTGCTAGTCCCGGGGTTGGGACAGATACGCAGTATTTT.